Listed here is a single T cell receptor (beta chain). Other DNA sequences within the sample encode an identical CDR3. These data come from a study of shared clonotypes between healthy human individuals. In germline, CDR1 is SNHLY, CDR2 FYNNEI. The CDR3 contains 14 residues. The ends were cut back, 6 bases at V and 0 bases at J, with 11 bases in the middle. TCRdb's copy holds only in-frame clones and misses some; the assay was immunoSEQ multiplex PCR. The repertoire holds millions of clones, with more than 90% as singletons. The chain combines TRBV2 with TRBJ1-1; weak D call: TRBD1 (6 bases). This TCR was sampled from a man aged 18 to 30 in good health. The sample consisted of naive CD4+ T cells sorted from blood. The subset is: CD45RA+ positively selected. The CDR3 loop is CASRIQGLNTEAFF. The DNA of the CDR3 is TGTGCCAGCAGAATACAGGGCCTGAACACTGAAGCTTTCTTT.